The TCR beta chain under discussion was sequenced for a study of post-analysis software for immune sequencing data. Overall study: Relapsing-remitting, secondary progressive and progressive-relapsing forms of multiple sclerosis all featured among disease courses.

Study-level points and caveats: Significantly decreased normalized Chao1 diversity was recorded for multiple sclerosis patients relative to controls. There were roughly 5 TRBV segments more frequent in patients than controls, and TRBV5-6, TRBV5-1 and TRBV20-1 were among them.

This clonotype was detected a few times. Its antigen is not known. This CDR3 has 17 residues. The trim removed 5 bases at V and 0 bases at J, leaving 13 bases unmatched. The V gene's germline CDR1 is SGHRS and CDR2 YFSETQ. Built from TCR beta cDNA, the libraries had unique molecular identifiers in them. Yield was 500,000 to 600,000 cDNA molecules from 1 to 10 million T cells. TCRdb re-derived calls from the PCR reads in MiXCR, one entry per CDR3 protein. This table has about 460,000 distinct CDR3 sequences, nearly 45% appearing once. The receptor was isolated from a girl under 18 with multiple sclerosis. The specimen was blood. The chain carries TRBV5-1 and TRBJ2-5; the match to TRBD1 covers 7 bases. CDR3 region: CASSYDRAAPYQETQYF. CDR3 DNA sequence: TGCGCCAGCAGTTATGACAGGGCCGCACCGTACCAAGAGACCCAGTACTTC.